This T cell receptor (beta chain) was identified in a study of T cells after yellow fever vaccination. Study in general: In the case of low-cell-number fractions, SMART-Seq v4 Ultra Low Input was used for preparation.

This clonotype was seen ten or more times. Its antigen is undetermined. In TCRdb, the 5' RACE reads were re-called with MiXCR into one record per CDR3 protein. The repertoire has more than 450,000 distinct CDR3 sequences, 20% to 25% of them found once; the top ten carry around 17%. The CDR3 runs 13 residues. The V end lost 10 bases, the J end lost 2 bases, and 13 bases lay between the germline ends. Germline V CDR1 and CDR2: SEHNR, FQNEAQ (reference sequence). Study-level results: Most primary-vaccination clones recurred post-booster (around 97% CD4, roughly 90% CD8).

The sequence was collected from a man between 18 and 29 years old who received the YFV17D yellow fever vaccine. The chain links TRBV7-9 to TRBJ2-3, with D maybe TRBD1 (5 bases). The specimen comprised PBMCs, sampled 21 days after the first yellow fever vaccination. This CDR3 is CATQAGPTDTQYF. CDR3 bases: TGTGCCACCCAGGCAGGGCCCACAGATACGCAGTATTTT.